At least ten counts were recorded for the clone carrying this T cell receptor beta chain. This sample is drawn from a study of blood T cells in healthy people across ages. Then a second PCR, running roughly 7 to 11 cycles, was carried out with a sample-barcoded 5' primer and a J-beta primer mix. MiXCR was run by TCRdb on the 5' RACE reads, yielding one entry per CDR3 protein. The profile shows roughly 680,000 distinct CDR3 sequences, 40% to 65% of them singletons. The CDR3 runs 16 residues. Trimming pared 5 bases from V and 0 bases from J, leaving 14 bases between. Per germline, CDR1 MDHEN and CDR2 SYDVKM.

Sequenced input: blood. This clonotype was obtained from a woman older than 75 in good health. This chain links TRBV28 with TRBJ2-1; D is ambiguous. The CDR3 is CASSPHSLGSYNEQFF. Written as DNA, the CDR3 is TGTGCCAGCAGTCCCCACTCTCTCGGCTCCTACAATGAGCAGTTCTTC.